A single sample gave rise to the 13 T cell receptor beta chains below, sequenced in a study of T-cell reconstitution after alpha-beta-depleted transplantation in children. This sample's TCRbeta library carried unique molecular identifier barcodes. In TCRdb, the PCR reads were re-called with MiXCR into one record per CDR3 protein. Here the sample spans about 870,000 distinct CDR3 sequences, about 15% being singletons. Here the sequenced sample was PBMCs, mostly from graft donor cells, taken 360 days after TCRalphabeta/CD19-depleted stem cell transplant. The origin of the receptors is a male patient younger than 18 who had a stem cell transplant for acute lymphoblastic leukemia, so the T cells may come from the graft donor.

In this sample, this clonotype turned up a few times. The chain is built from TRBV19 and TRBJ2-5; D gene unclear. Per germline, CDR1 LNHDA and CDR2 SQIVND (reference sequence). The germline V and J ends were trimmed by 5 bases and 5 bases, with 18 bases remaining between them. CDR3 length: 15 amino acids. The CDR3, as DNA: TGTGCCAGTAGTCTCCCCCGTCCTAATGCGGAGACCCAGTACTTC. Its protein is CASSLPRPNAETQYF. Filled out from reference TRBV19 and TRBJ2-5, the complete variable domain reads DGGITQSPKYLFRKEGQNVTLSCEQNLNHDAMYWYRQDPGQGLRLIYYSQIVNDFQKGDIAEGYSVSREKKESFPLTVTSAQKNPTAFYLCASSLPRPNAETQYFGPGTRLLVL.

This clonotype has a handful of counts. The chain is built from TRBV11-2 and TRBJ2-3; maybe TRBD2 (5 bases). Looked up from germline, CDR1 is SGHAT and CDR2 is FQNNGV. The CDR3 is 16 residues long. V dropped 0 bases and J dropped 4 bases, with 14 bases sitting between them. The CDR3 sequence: CASSLEIVSGADTQYF. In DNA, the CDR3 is TGTGCCAGCAGCTTAGAGATCGTCTCCGGGGCAGATACGCAGTATTTT.

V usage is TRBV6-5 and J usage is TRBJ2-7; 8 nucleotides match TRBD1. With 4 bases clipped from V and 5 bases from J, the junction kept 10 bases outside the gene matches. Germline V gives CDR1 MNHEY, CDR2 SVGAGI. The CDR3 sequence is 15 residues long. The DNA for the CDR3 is TGTGCCAGCAGTTGGATACAGGGGGTTAACAACGAGCAGTACTTC. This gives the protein CASSWIQGVNNEQYF.

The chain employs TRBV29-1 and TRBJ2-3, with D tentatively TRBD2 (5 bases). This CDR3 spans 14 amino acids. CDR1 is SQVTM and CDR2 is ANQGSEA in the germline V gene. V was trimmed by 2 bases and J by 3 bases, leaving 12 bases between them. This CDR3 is CSVESVARTDTQYF. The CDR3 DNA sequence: TGCAGCGTTGAATCGGTAGCGAGGACAGATACGCAGTATTTT.

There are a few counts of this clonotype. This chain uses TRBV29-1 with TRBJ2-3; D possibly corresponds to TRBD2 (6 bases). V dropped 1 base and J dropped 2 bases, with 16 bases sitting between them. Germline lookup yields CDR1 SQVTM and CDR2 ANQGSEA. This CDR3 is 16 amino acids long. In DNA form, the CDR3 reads TGCAGCGTTGAAGGCCTGGAGGGATCTACCACAGATACGCAGTATTTT. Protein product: CSVEGLEGSTTDTQYF.

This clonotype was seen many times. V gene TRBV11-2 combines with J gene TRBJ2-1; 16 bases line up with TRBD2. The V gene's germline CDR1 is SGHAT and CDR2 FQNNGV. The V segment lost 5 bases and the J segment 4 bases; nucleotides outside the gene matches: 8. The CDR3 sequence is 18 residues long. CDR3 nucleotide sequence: TGTGCCAGCAGCCAGGGACTAGCGGGAGGGTGGGGTTACAATGAGCAGTTCTTC. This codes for CASSQGLAGGWGYNEQFF.

The CDR3 here is CASRGLDRGGLEAFF. The CDR3 DNA is TGTGCCAGCAGAGGACTGGACAGGGGAGGCCTCGAAGCTTTCTTT. The V gene is TRBV12-3 or TRBV12-4, the J gene TRBJ1-1, with 9 bases identical to TRBD1. The length of the CDR3 is 15 residues. V lost 6 bases to trimming and J lost 8 bases; unmatched junction nucleotides: 13.

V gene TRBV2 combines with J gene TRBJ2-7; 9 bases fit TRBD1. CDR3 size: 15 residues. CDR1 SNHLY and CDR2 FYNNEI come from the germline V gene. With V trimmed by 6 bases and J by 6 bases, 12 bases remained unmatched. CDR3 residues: CASRTGTGRMIEQYF. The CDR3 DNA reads TGTGCCAGCAGAACCGGGACAGGGCGTATGATCGAGCAGTACTTC.

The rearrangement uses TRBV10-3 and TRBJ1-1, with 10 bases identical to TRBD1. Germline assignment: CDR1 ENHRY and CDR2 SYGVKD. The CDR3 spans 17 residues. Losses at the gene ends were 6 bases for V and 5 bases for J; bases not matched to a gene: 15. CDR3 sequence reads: CAISVDRGRDDRTEAFF. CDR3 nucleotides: TGTGCCATCAGCGTTGACAGGGGGCGCGATGATCGGACTGAAGCTTTCTTT.

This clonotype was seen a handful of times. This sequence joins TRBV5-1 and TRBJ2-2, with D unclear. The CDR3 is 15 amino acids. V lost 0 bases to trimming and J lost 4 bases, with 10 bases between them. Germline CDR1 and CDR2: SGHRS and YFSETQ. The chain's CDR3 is CASSLVSATTGELFF. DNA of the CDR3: TGCGCCAGCAGCTTGGTGTCGGCGACCACCGGGGAGCTGTTTTTT.

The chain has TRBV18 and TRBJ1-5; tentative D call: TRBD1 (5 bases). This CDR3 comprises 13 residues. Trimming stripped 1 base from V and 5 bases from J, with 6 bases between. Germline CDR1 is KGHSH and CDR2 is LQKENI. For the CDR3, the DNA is TGTGCCAGCTCACCACGAGGGGATCAGCCCCAGCATTTT. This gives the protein CASSPRGDQPQHF.

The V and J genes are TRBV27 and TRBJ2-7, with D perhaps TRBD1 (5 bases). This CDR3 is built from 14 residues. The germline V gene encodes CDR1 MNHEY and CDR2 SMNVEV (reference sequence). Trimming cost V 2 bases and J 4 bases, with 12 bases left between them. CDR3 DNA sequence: TGTGCCAGCAGTTTAAGGGGTAGCCCATACGAGCAGTACTTC. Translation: CASSLRGSPYEQYF.

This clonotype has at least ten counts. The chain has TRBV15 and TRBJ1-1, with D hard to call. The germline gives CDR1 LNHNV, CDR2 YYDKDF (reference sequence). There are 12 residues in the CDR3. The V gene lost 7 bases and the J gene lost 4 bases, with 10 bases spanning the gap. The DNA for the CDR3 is TGTGCCACCACCACCGATGGCACTGAAGCTTTCTTT. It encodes CATTTDGTEAFF.